The rows below give T cell receptor beta chains drawn from one sample of a study of Ad26.COV2.S vaccination and SARS-CoV-2 variants. Measured with immunoSEQ multiplex PCR; TCRdb has only the in-frame clones, and not every one. The top ten hold 5% of the sample, which has under 150,000 clones, around 86% seen once. This specimen consisted of peripheral blood, obtained after recovery from COVID-19. These receptors were obtained from a human donor who had recovered from COVID-19. Each CDR3 is given with its conserved first and last residue. A D gene is named only where the DNA matches it firmly. Where a row states a size, it is once, few, many or the class of an expanded clone; other rows omit it.

>-|-|TRBJ1-1|TRBV7-2
CAGGGKVNTEAFF
TGTGCCGGGGGGGGTAAAGTGAACACTGAAGCTTTCTTT
>TRBD1|once|TRBJ1-5|TRBV19
CASGRGRNQPQHF
TGTGCCAGTGGCAGGGGGCGAAATCAGCCCCAGCATTTT
>-|once|TRBJ1-1|TRBV19
CANHNRVGTEAFF
TGTGCCAACCACAACAGGGTTGGCACTGAAGCTTTCTTT
>TRBD2|-|TRBJ2-7|TRBV3-1/TRBV3-2
CASSQDRLAGVGEQYF
TGTGCCAGCAGCCAAGATCGCCTAGCGGGGGTTGGAGAGCAGTACTTC
>-|-|TRBJ1-2|TRBV5-6
CASSLVSGADGYTF
TGTGCCAGCAGCTTGGTATCAGGGGCCGATGGCTACACCTTC
>-|-|TRBJ2-5|TRBV29-1
CSACLADRRQETQYF
TGCAGTGCCTGTCTTGCCGACCGACGTCAAGAGACCCAGTACTTC
>-|few|TRBJ2-7|TRBV6-4
CASSDWVGSEQYF
TGTGCCAGCAGTGACTGGGTAGGCTCCGAGCAGTACTTC
>-|-|TRBJ1-2|TRBV6-5
CASSGRTPRGYTF
TGTGCCAGCAGCGGCCGGACTCCTAGGGGCTACACCTTC
>-|-|TRBJ1-1|TRBV7-8
CASSRSQVTEAFF
TGTGCCAGCAGCCGCAGCCAGGTCACTGAAGCTTTCTTT
>-|-|TRBJ2-1|TRBV19
CASSIAGSEQFF
TGTGCCAGTAGTATAGCAGGGAGTGAGCAGTTCTTC
>-|-|TRBJ1-5|TRBV7-2
CASSLYFDSNQPQHF
TGTGCCAGCAGCTTATATTTTGACAGCAATCAGCCCCAGCATTTT
>-|-|TRBJ2-7|TRBV4-3
CASSHGPHYEQYF
TGCGCCAGCAGCCATGGACCGCACTACGAGCAGTACTTC
>-|-|TRBJ2-2|TRBV4-3
CASSQDPYVRGELFF
TGCGCCAGCAGCCAAGACCCATACGTCAGGGGGGAGCTGTTTTTT
>-|-|TRBJ1-1|TRBV5-1
CASSLGQGKNEAFF
TGCGCCAGCAGCTTGGGGCAGGGCAAGAATGAAGCTTTCTTT
>TRBD1|-|TRBJ1-4|TRBV5-1
CASSLEQGVYEKLFF
TGCGCCAGCAGCTTGGAACAGGGGGTTTATGAAAAACTGTTTTTT
>-|few|TRBJ1-1|TRBV9
CASSVAQLNTEAFF
TGTGCCAGCAGCGTAGCACAGCTGAACACTGAAGCTTTCTTT
>-|-|TRBJ1-2|TRBV3-1/TRBV3-2
CASSATLTVPGDYGYTF
TGTGCCAGCAGCGCGACTCTGACAGTTCCAGGGGACTATGGCTACACCTTC
>-|once|TRBJ1-2|TRBV19
CATSDLSYGYTF
TGTGCCACCTCGGACTTGAGCTATGGCTACACCTTC
>-|-|TRBJ1-1|TRBV14
CASSQEGWGRRTEAFF
TGTGCCAGCAGCCAAGAAGGTTGGGGGAGGAGGACTGAAGCTTTCTTT
>-|-|TRBJ1-1|TRBV27
CASSLNAFTPTEAFF
TGTGCCAGCAGTTTAAATGCCTTCACCCCAACTGAAGCTTTCTTT